This TCR beta chain comes out of a study of identical twins. The ends lost 5 bases at V and 1 base at J; junction bases unmatched: 7. The CDR3 is made up of 15 amino acids. Germline loops: CDR1 MDHEN, CDR2 SYDVKM. Everyone who donated was a healthy Caucasian. TCRdb ran MiXCR on the 5' RACE reads and lists one entry per CDR3 protein. The sample consists of roughly 720,000 distinct CDR3 sequences, 15% to 20% of them appearing once. This clonotype was detected only once. These same records also appear under a second study, on T cells expressing NK-cell markers. Per that paper: Expanded clones of NKG2C+ T cells had an unclear HCMV specificity.

The receptor's source is a woman younger than 30 in good health. Specimen: PBMCs. The chain has TRBV28 and TRBJ2-5; 7 nucleotides match TRBD2. The CDR3 nucleotides read TGTGCCAGCAGTGACTGGTCTAGCGGCCAAGAGACCCAGTACTTC. Translation gives CASSDWSSGQETQYF.